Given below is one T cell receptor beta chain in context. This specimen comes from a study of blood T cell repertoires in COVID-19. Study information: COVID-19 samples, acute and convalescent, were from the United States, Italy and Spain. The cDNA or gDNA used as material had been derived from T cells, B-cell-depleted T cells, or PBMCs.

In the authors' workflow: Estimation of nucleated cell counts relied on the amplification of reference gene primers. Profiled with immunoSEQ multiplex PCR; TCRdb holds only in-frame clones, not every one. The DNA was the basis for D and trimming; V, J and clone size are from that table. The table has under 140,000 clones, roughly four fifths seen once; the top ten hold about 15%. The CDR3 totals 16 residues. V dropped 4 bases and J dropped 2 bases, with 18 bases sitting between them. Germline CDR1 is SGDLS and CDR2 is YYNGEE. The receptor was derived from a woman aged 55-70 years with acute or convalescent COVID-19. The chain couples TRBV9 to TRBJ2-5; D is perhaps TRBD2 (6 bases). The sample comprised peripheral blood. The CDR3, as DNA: TGTGCCAGCAGCCATAAACCTGGGGACTTTCAAGAGACCCAGTACTTC. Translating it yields CASSHKPGDFQETQYF.